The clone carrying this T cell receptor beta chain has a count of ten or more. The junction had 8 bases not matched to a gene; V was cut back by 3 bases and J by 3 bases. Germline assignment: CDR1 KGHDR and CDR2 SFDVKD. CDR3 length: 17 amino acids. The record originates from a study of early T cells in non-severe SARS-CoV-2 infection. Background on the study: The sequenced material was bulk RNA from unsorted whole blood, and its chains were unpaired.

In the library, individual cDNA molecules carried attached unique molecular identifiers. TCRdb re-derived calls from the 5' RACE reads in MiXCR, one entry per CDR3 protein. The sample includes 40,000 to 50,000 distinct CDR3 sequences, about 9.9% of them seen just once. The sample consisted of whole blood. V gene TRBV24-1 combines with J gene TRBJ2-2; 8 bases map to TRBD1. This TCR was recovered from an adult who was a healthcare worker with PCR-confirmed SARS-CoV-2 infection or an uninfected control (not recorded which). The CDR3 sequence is CATSDSSRQGYTGELFF. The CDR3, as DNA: TGTGCCACCAGTGATAGTTCGAGACAGGGGTACACCGGGGAGCTGTTTTTT.